This T cell receptor (beta chain) was documented in a study of T cell repertoires in cytomegalovirus infection. The overall study: CMV infection together with matching HLA type was indicated by public TCR beta signatures.

Findings and limits, study-wide: The ex vivo response showed dominance by HLA-C-restricted CMV-specific TCR beta clonotypes. Using cumulative public TCR beta family frequency, the authors identified those who carried CMV together with the relevant HLA.

TCRdb called the reads again in MiXCR, with one record for every CDR3 protein. The sample comprises approximately 340,000 distinct CDR3 sequences, almost 30% of which are singletons, and 20% rests with the top ten. This clonotype appeared a few times. Its antigen is undetermined. The TCR originated in a human donor in good health (CMV status not recorded). Some clones in this sample may be carry-over from other donors' samples. The source was cultured PBMCs, collected from culture after CMV antigen stimulation.

CDR3 coding DNA: TGTGCCAGCAGGGGGACAGGACTAGGCTACGAGCAGTACTTC. It translates to CASRGTGLGYEQYF. The chain employs TRBV12-3 or TRBV12-4 and TRBJ2-7, with TRBD1 as a possible D gene (8 bases). The CDR3 covers 14 residues. V was cut by 6 bases and J by 3 bases, with 15 bases left in between.